Below are 20 T cell receptor beta chains sequenced from a single sample in a study of CD8+ T cells in alopecia areata. Reverse transcription of extracted RNA yielded cDNA, which provided the sequencing template. Repertoires were generated with immunoSEQ multiplex PCR, while TCRdb's copy carries only in-frame clones and drops some. Of 95,000 to 110,000 clones detected, approximately 60% appear once; the ten largest clones hold around 9%. The sequenced sample was CD4+ T cells sorted from blood. Every receptor here comes from a human donor in good health.

V is TRBV7-2 and J is TRBJ2-3, with D maybe TRBD2 (7 bases). V lost 2 bases, J lost 1 base, and 19 bases lay in between. CDR1 is SGHTA, CDR2 FQGNSA, per germline. This CDR3 has 18 amino acids. The CDR3 region is CASSLSAGAGTRTDTQYF. The CDR3 DNA reads as TGTGCCAGCAGCTTATCCGCGGGGGCGGGGACTCGCACAGATACGCAGTATTTT.

The chain uses TRBV7-2 and TRBJ2-4; 8 bases agree with TRBD2. The CDR3 sequence is 16 residues long. The J segment lost 3 bases and the V segment lost 0 bases, leaving 4 bases of the junction unmatched. Per germline, CDR1 SGHTA and CDR2 FQGNSA. CDR3: CASSLAGGAGKNIQYF. The CDR3 nucleotides are TGTGCCAGCAGCTTAGCCGGGGGGGCAGGCAAAAACATTCAGTACTTC.

The count of this clone is one. The rearrangement links TRBV6-1 to TRBJ2-4, with unresolved D. Trimming stripped 5 bases from V and 5 bases from J, with 10 bases between. CDR1 MNHNS and CDR2 SASEGT come from the germline V gene. The CDR3 extends over 13 amino acids. CDR3 loop: CASSFGWENIQYF. The CDR3 nucleotides read TGTGCCAGCAGTTTTGGGTGGGAAAACATTCAGTACTTC.

This chain connects TRBV7-9 to TRBJ1-5; unclear D gene. The CDR3 length is 16 residues. Between the trimmed V and J ends, which lost 3 bases and 3 bases, there was a span of 15 bases. Per germline, CDR1 SEHNR and CDR2 FQNEAQ (reference sequence). Here the CDR3 reads CASSFIAGLNNQPQHF. Written as DNA, the CDR3 is TGTGCCAGCAGCTTTATAGCAGGCCTCAACAATCAGCCCCAGCATTTT. The full variable domain, completed using reference TRBV7-9 and TRBJ1-5, is DTGVSQNPRHKITKRGQNVTFRCDPISEHNRLYWYRQTLGQGPEFLTYFQNEAQLEKSRLLSDRFSAERPKGSFSTLEIQRTEQGDSAMYLCASSFIAGLNNQPQHFGDGTRLSIL.

With respect to this clone: Other nucleotide sequences from this sample produce the same CDR3. V usage is TRBV30 and J usage is TRBJ1-2, with 7 positions matching TRBD1. The V gene's germline CDR1 is GTSNPN and CDR2 SVGIG (reference sequence). The trim removed 0 bases at V and 8 bases at J, leaving 0 bases unmatched. The CDR3 has 11 residues. CDR3 nucleotides: TGTGCCTGGAGTGTAGGGGGCGGCTACACCTTC. It translates to CAWSVGGGYTF.

The chain joins TRBV29-1 to TRBJ1-1, with TRBD1 matching over 7 bases. The germline gives CDR1 SQVTM, CDR2 ANQGSEA. Trimming removed 4 bases from V and 5 bases from J; junction bases left unmatched: 7. This CDR3 spans 13 amino acids. The CDR3 sequence is CSVGAQGGTEAFF. The CDR3 coding sequence is TGCAGCGTTGGAGCCCAGGGGGGGACTGAAGCTTTCTTT.

The chain uses TRBV2 and TRBJ2-3; D assignment may be TRBD1 or TRBD2 (6 bases each). Germline V gives CDR1 SNHLY, CDR2 FYNNEI. The CDR3 consists of 15 residues. Trimming left V 5 bases short and J 0 bases short, with 12 bases between. The CDR3 here is CASSRRGVSTDTQYF. The CDR3 DNA reads as TGTGCCAGCAGTAGGAGGGGGGTTAGCACAGATACGCAGTATTTT.

The rearrangement uses TRBV25-1 and TRBJ1-4, with D unresolved. V was trimmed by 0 bases and J by 5 bases, leaving 7 bases between them. CDR3 length: 14 residues. Germline CDR1 and CDR2: MGHDK and SYGVNS. CDR3 in amino acids: CASSEYAGNEKLFF. The CDR3 DNA is TGTGCCAGCAGTGAATATGCGGGGAATGAAAAACTGTTTTTT.

This clone was seen more than once but under ten times. The J gene is TRBJ1-2, the V gene TRBV6-1, with a tentative D call TRBD1 (6 bases). Trimming removed 3 bases from V and 1 base from J, with 18 bases in between. The CDR3 loop spans 17 amino acids. Germline values: CDR1 MNHNS, CDR2 SASEGT. The CDR3 region has the DNA TGTGCCAGCAGTGAGACAGTCGGGACAAGATTTAACTATGGCTACACCTTC. Encoded protein: CASSETVGTRFNYGYTF.

J is TRBJ1-4 and V is TRBV30, with D possibly matching TRBD1 (6 bases). This CDR3 spans 13 amino acids. In germline, CDR1 is GTSNPN, CDR2 SVGIG (reference sequence). Trimming cost V 3 bases and J 5 bases, with 10 bases left between them. CDR3: CAWSRRGNEKLFF. The CDR3 coding sequence is TGTGCCTGGAGCCGCAGGGGCAATGAAAAACTGTTTTTT. The variable domain in full, with the rest retrieved from reference TRBV30 and TRBJ1-4, is SQTIHQWPATLVQPVGSPLSLECTVEGTSNPNLYWYRQAAGRGLQLLFYSVGIGQISSEVPQNLSASRPQDRQFILSSKKLLLSDSGFYLCAWSRRGNEKLFFGSGTQLSVL.

This clone was seen more than once but under ten times. The rearrangement links TRBV29-1 to TRBJ2-1; TRBD1 matches at 9 bases. There are 14 residues in the CDR3. Germline V gives CDR1 SQVTM, CDR2 ANQGSEA. Unmatched junction bases numbered 11, after V lost 6 bases and J lost 8 bases. The chain's CDR3 is CSVGGGDREDEQFF. The CDR3 coding sequence is TGCAGCGTCGGCGGTGGGGACAGGGAAGATGAGCAGTTCTTC.

The J gene is TRBJ1-3, the V gene TRBV29-1; TRBD1 aligns across 8 bases. Trimming took 7 bases from V and 0 from J; bases not matched to a gene: 8. CDR3 length: 15 amino acids. The germline V gene encodes CDR1 SQVTM and CDR2 ANQGSEA. DNA for the CDR3: TGCAGCGGAGTATCAGGGGGCTACTCTGGAAACACCATATATTTT. Protein: CSGVSGGYSGNTIYF.

This chain's CDR3 is CAWGGGTTNEKLFF. In nucleotides, the CDR3 is TGTGCCTGGGGCGGGGGGACAACTAATGAAAAACTGTTTTTT. The rearrangement uses TRBV30 and TRBJ1-4; a possible D gene is TRBD1 (5 bases). Germline CDR1 GTSNPN, CDR2 SVGIG (reference sequence). CDR3 length: 14 amino acids. Trimming cost V 5 bases and J 0 bases, with 10 bases left between them.

The chain joins TRBV2 to TRBJ1-3; D uncertain. Germline V gene lookup returns CDR1 SNHLY and CDR2 FYNNEI. This CDR3 has 17 residues. With 6 bases removed from V and 0 bases from J, the gap between germline ends came to 18 bases. The CDR3 nucleotides are TGTGCCAGCAGACCATTCTTGGACGGACTCTCTGGAAACACCATATATTTT. Protein sequence: CASRPFLDGLSGNTIYF.

Only a few counts were recorded for this clone. The rearrangement uses TRBV29-1 and TRBJ2-3, with D perhaps assigned TRBD1 or TRBD2 (5 bases each). Trimming took off 4 bases at V and 2 bases at J, with 16 bases between the two ends. CDR3 length equals 15 residues. Germline lookup yields CDR1 SQVTM and CDR2 ANQGSEA. The CDR3 sequence is CSVVGPRGVTDTQYF. The CDR3 DNA follows: TGCAGCGTTGTGGGTCCGAGGGGCGTCACAGATACGCAGTATTTT.

This chain connects TRBV29-1 to TRBJ2-5; D might be TRBD1 (6 bases). The tail of the sequence fits TRBJ2-7 better, so the J call may be wrong. CDR3 size: 12 residues. Per the germline V gene, CDR1 is SQVTM and CDR2 is ANQGSEA. The CDR3 here is CSATRDTYEQYF. In nucleotides, the CDR3 is TGCAGTGCGACCCGGGACACCTACGAGCAGTACTTC.

The chain uses TRBV25-1 and TRBJ1-2; D remains ambiguous. The CDR3 length is 12 residues. Germline CDR1 MGHDK, CDR2 SYGVNS. Trimming stripped 10 bases from V and 1 base from J, with 10 bases between. The CDR3 region has the DNA TGTGCCACCCCGCCCGGTAACTATGGCTACACCTTC. It specifies CATPPGNYGYTF.

CDR3 sequence (DNA): TGTGCCAGCAGCTCTCTAGCGGGGGGGAGGCGAGAGACCCAGTACTTC. Protein product: CASSSLAGGRRETQYF. This chain links TRBV7-2 with TRBJ2-5, with 12 bases identical to TRBD2. After removal of 4 bases from V and 4 bases from J, the junction contained 7 bases not matched to a gene. This CDR3 comprises 16 residues. The germline gives CDR1 SGHTA, CDR2 FQGNSA.

This chain joins TRBV2 and TRBJ1-2; D may be TRBD1 (5 bases). This CDR3 contains 14 residues. The germline V and J ends were trimmed by 10 bases and 4 bases, with 19 bases remaining between them. Germline V gene lookup returns CDR1 SNHLY and CDR2 FYNNEI. Here the CDR3 reads CAKQGPRGGYGYTF. The CDR3 DNA reads as TGTGCCAAGCAGGGTCCGCGAGGCGGCTATGGCTACACCTTC.

This clone has a handful of counts. The chain recombines TRBV6-5 with TRBJ1-1; maybe TRBD1 (6 bases). Trimming pared 7 bases from V and 9 bases from J, leaving 15 bases between. There are 12 residues in the CDR3. Germline CDR1 is MNHEY and CDR2 is SVGAGI. The CDR3 DNA reads as TGTGCCAGCAAGTCCCCCGACAGGAAAGCTTTCTTT. As protein: CASKSPDRKAFF.